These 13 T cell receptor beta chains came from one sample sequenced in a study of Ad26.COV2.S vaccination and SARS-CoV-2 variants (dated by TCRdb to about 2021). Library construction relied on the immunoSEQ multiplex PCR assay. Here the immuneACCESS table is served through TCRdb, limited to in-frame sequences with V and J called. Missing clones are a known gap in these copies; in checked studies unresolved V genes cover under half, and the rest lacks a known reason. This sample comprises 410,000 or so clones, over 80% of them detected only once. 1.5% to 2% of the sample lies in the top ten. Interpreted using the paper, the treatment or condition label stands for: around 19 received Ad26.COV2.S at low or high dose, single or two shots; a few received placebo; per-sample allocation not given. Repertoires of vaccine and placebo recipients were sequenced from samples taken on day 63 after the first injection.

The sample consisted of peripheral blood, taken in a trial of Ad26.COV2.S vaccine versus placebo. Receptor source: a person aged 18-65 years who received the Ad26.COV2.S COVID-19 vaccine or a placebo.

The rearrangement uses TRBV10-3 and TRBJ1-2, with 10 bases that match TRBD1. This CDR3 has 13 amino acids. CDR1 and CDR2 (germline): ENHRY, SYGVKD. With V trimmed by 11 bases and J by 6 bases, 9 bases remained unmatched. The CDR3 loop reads CAFSTGGFNGYTF. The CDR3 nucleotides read TGTGCCTTTTCGACAGGGGGCTTTAATGGCTACACCTTC.

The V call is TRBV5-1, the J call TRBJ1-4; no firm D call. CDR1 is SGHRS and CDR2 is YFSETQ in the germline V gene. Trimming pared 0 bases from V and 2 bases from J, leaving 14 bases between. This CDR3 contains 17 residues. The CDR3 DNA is TGCGCCAGCAGCTTGGTTTCCCTCGAGGAGACTAATGAAAAACTGTTTTTT. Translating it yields CASSLVSLEETNEKLFF.

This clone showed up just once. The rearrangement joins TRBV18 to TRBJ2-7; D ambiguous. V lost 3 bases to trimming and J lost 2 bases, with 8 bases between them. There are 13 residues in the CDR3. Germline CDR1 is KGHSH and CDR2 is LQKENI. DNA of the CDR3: TGTGCCAGCTCACCCCAGGCCGCCTACGAGCAGTACTTC. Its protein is CASSPQAAYEQYF.

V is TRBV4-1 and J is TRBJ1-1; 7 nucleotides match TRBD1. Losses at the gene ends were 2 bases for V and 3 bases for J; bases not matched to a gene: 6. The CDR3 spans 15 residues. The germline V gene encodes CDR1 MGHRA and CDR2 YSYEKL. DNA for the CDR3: TGCGCCAGCAGCCAAAACAGGGGATGGGACACTGAAGCTTTCTTT. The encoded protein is CASSQNRGWDTEAFF.

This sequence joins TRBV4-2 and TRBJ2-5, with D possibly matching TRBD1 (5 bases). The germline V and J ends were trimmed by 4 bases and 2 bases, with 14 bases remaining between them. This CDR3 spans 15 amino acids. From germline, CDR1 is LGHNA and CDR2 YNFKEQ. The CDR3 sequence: CASSLIPREQETQYF. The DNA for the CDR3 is TGTGCCAGCAGCCTCATTCCCAGGGAACAAGAGACCCAGTACTTC.

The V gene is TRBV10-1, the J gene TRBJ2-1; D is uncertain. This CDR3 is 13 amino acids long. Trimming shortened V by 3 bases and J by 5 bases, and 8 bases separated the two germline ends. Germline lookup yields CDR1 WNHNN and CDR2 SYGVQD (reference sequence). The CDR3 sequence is CASSDNLDNEQFF. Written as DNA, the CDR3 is TGCGCCAGCAGTGACAATTTGGACAATGAGCAGTTCTTC.

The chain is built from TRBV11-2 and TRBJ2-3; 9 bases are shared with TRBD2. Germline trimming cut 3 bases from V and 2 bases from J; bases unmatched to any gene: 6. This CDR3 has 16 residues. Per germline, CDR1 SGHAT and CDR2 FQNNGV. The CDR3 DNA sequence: TGTGCCAGCAGCTTTTCCATAGCGGGGGCCACAGATACGCAGTATTTT. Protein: CASSFSIAGATDTQYF.

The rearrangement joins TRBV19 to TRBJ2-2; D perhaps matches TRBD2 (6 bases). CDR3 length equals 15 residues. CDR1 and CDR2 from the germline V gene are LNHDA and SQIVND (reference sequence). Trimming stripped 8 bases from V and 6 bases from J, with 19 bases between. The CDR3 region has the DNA TGTGCCAGTTCCCCCTGGGGAGGTCGGTCCGGGGAGCTGTTTTTT. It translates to CASSPWGGRSGELFF.

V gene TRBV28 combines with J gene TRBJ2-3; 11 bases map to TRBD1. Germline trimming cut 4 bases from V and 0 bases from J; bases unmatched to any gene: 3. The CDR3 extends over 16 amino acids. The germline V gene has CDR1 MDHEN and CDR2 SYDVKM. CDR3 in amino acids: CASSSGQGASTDTQYF. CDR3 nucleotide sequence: TGTGCCAGCAGTTCAGGACAGGGGGCTAGCACAGATACGCAGTATTTT.

CDR3 DNA: TGTGCCACCAGTGATTTAAAATCTGGAAACACCATATATTTT. Protein product: CATSDLKSGNTIYF. The chain is built from TRBV24-1 and TRBJ1-3; D is unclear. The V gene's germline CDR1 is KGHDR and CDR2 SFDVKD. Trimming shortened V by 1 base and J by 1 base, and 4 bases separated the two germline ends. This CDR3 has 14 residues.

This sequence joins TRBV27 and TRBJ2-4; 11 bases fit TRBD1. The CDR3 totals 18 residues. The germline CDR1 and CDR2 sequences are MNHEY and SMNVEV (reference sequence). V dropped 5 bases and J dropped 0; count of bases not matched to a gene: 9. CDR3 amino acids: CASSPWDRGALAKNIQYF. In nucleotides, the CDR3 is TGTGCCAGCAGTCCGTGGGACAGGGGGGCTCTAGCCAAAAACATTCAGTACTTC.

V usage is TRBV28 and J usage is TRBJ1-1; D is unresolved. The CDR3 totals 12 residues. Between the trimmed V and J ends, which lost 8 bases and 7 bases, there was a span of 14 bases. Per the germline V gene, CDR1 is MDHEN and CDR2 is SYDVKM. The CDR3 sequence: CASQEHRGEAFF. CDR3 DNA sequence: TGTGCCAGCCAGGAGCATCGGGGTGAAGCTTTCTTT. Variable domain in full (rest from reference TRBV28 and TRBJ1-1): DVKVTQSSRYLVKRTGEKVFLECVQDMDHENMFWYRQDPGLGLRLIYFSYDVKMKEKGDIPEGYSVSREKKERFSLILESASTNQTSMYLCASQEHRGEAFFGQGTRLTVV.

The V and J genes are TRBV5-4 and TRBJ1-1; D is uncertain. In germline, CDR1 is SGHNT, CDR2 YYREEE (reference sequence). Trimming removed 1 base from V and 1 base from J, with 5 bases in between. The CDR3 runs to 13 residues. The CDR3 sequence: CASSLRTNTEAFF. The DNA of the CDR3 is TGTGCCAGCAGCTTGAGGACGAACACTGAAGCTTTCTTT.